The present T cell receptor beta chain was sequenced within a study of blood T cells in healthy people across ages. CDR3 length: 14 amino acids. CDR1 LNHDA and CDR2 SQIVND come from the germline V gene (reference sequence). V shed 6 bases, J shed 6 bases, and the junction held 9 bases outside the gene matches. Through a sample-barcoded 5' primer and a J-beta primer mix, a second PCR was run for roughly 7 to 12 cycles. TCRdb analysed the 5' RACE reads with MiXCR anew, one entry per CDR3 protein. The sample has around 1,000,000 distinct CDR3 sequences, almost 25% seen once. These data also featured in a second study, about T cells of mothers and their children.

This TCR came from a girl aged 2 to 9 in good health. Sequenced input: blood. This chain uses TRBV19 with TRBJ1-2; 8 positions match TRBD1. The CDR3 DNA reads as TGTGCCAGTAGCCCCCCCTCGGACAGGGATGGCTACACCTTC. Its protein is CASSPPSDRDGYTF.